Detailed here is one T cell receptor beta chain. Its specificity is unknown. This sample was taken from a study of beta chain features in type 1 diabetes. General study points: The study found moderately but significantly shorter TCRB CDR3s in all four CD4+ subsets of Type 1 diabetes patients. When cDNA is sequenced, cells with high TCR expression could be over-represented. The naive, central memory and Treg TCRB repertoires of patients appeared to be more similar to one another than those of healthy donors.

CDR3 length equals 13 residues. V lost 5 bases and J 1 base, leaving 9 bases between the germline ends. From germline, CDR1 is MNHEY and CDR2 SVGAGI. As every portion of the isolated RNA was reverse transcribed, the sequencing read expressed TCRB transcripts. Clones were sequenced by immunoSEQ multiplex PCR, and TCRdb holds only the in-frame ones, with some missing. Of hundreds of thousands of clones detected, about 30% appear once; the ten largest clones hold 0.05% to 0.065%. Via CD45RO/CCR7/CD25/CD127/CD95/CD27, cells of the CD4+ naive, central memory, regulatory and stem cell-like memory subsets were sorted.

Sequences were obtained from naive CD4+ T cells from blood. This chain connects TRBV6-5 to TRBJ2-7; D remains ambiguous. This sequence originates from a young man in good health. The CDR3 DNA is TGTGCCAGCAGTGCAATCAGTTCCTACGAGCAGTACTTC. Translating gives CASSAISSYEQYF.